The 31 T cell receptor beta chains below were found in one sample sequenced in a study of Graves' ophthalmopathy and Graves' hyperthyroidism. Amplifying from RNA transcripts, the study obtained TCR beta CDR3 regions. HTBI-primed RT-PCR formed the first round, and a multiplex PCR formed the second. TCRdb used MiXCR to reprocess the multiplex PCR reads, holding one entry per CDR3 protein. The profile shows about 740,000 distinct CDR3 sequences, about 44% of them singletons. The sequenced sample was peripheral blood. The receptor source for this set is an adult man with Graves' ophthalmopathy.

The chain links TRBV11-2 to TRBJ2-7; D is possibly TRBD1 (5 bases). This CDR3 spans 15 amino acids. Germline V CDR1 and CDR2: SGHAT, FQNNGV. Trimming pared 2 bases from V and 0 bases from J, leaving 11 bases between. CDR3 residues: CASSLFQGSSYEQYF. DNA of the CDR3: TGTGCCAGCAGCTTATTTCAGGGTAGCTCCTACGAGCAGTACTTC. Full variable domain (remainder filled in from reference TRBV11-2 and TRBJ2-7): EAGVAQSPRYKIIEKRQSVAFWCNPISGHATLYWYQQILGQGPKLLIQFQNNGVVDDSQLPKDRFSAERLKGVDSTLKIQPAKLEDSAVYLCASSLFQGSSYEQYFGPGTRLTVT.

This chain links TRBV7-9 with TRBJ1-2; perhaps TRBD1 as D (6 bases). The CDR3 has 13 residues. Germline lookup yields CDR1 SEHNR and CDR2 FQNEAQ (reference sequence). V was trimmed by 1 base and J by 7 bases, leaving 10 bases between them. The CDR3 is CASSLGGHSGYTF. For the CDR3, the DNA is TGTGCCAGCAGCTTAGGGGGGCACTCTGGCTACACCTTC.

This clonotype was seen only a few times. The CDR3 protein is CASSGRTGGDEQYF. The CDR3 DNA reads TGTGCCAGCAGCGGCCGGACAGGGGGCGACGAGCAGTACTTC. The genes are TRBV7-9 and TRBJ2-7; TRBD1 matches at 11 bases. V shed 5 bases and J 5 bases; nucleotides not matched to a gene: 5. Germline CDR1 reads SEHNR; CDR2 reads FQNEAQ (reference sequence). There are 14 residues in the CDR3.

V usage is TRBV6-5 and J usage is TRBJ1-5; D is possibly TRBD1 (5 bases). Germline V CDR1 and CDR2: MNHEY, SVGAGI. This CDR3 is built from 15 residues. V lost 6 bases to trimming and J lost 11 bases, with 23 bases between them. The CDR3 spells CASRVGTTNQETQHF. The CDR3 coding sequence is TGTGCCAGCAGAGTCGGGACCACAAACCAAGAGACCCAGCATTTT.

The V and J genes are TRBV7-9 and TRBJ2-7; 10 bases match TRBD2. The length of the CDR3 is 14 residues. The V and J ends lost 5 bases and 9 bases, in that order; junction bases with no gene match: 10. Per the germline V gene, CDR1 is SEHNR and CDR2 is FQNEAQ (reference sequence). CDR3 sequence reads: CASSQVLAGERQYF. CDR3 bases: TGTGCCAGCAGCCAAGTTCTAGCGGGAGAAAGGCAGTACTTC.

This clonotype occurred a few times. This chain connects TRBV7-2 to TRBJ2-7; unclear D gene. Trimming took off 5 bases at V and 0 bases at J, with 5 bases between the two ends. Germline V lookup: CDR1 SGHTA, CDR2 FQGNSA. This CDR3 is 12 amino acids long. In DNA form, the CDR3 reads TGTGCCAGCAGCGAGATCTCCTACGAGCAGTACTTC. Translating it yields CASSEISYEQYF.

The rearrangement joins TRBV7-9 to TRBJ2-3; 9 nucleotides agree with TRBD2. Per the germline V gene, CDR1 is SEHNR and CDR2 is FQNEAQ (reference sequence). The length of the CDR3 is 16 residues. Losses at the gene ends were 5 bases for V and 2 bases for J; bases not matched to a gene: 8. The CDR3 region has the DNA TGTGCCAGCAGCCCCATCCGCGGGAGGGCCACAGATACGCAGTATTTT. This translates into CASSPIRGRATDTQYF.

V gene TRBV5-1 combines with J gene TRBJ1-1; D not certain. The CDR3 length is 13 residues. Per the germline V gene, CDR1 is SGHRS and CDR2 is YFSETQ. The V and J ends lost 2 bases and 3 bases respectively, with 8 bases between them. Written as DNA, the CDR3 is TGCGCCAGCAGCTTCCATGGGGACACTGAAGCTTTCTTT. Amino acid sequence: CASSFHGDTEAFF.

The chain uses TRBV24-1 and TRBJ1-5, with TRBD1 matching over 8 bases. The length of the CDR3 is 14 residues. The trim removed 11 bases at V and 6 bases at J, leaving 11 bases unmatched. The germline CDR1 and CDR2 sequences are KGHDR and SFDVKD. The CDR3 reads CASSQGAASQPQHF. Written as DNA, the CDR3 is TGTGCCAGCAGCCAGGGGGCAGCGAGTCAGCCCCAGCATTTT.

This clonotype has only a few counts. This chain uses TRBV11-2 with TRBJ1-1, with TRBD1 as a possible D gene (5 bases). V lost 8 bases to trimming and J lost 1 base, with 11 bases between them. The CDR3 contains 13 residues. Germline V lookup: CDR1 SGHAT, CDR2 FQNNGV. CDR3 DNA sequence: TGTGCCAGCGCCTGGGGGGGGAACACTGAAGCTTTCTTT. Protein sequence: CASAWGGNTEAFF.

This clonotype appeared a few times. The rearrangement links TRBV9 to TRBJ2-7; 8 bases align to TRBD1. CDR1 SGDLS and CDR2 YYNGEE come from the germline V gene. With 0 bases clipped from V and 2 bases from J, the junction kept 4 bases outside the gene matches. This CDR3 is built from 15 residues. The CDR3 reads CASSVAPQGAYEQYF. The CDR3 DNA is TGTGCCAGCAGCGTAGCTCCACAGGGGGCCTACGAGCAGTACTTC.

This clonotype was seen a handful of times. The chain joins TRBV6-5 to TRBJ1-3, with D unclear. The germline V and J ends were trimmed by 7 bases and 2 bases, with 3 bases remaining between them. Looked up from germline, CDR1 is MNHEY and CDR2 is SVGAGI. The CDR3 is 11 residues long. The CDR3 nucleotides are TGTGCCAGCATAGCTGGAAACACCATATATTTT. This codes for CASIAGNTIYF.

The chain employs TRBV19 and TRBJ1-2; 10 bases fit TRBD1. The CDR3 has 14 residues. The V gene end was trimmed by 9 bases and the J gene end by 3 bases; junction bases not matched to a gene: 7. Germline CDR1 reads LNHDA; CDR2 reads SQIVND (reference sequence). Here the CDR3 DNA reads TGTGCCAGCAAAGACAGGGGGCTCGACTATGGCTACACCTTC. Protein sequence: CASKDRGLDYGYTF.

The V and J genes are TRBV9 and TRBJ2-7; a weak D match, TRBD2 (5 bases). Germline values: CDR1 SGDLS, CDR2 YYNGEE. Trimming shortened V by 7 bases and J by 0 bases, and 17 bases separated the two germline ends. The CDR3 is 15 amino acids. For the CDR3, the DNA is TGTGCCAGCTCGGGCGGAGCGGATACCTCCTACGAGCAGTACTTC. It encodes CASSGGADTSYEQYF.

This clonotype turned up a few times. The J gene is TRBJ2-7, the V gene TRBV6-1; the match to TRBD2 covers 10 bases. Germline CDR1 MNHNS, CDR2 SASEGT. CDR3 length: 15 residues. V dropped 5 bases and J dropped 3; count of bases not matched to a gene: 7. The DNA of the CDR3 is TGTGCCAGCAGTCCCTGGACTAGCGGAAACTACGAGCAGTACTTC. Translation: CASSPWTSGNYEQYF.

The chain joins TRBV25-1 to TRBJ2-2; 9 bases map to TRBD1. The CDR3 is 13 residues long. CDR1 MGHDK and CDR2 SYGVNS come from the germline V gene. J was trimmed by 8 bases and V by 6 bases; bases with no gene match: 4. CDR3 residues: CASSFDRGGELFF. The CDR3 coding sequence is TGTGCCAGCAGCTTTGACAGGGGGGGGGAGCTGTTTTTT.

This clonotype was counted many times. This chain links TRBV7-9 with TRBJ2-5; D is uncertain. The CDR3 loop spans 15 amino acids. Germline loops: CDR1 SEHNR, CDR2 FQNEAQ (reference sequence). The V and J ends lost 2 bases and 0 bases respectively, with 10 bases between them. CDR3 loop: CASSLIAVYQETQYF. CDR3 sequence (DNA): TGTGCCAGCAGCTTAATCGCAGTGTACCAAGAGACCCAGTACTTC.

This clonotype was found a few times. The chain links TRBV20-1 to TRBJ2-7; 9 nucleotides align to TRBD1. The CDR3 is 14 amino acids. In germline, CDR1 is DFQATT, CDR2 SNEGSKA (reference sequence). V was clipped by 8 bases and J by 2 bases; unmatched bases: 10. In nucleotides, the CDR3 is TGCAGTCGCAACACCGGACAGGGGCCCTACGAGCAGTACTTC. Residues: CSRNTGQGPYEQYF.

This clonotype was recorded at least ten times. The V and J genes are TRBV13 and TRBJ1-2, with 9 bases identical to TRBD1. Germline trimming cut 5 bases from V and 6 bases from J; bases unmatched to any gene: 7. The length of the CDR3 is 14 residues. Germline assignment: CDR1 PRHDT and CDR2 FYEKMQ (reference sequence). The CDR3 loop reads CASSNGTGRNGYTF. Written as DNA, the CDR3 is TGTGCCAGCAGCAACGGGACAGGGAGGAATGGCTACACCTTC.

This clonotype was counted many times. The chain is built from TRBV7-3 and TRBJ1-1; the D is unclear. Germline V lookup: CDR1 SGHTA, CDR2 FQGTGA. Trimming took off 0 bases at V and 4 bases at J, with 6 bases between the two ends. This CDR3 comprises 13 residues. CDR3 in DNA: TGTGCCAGCAGCTTAACGTTGAGCACTGAAGCTTTCTTT. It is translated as CASSLTLSTEAFF.

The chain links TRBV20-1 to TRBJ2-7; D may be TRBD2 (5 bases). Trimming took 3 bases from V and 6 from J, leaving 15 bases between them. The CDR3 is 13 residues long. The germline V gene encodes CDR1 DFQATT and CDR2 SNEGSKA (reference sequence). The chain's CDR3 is CSASGISLGEQYF. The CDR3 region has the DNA TGCAGTGCTAGCGGGATATCGCTTGGCGAGCAGTACTTC.

The DNA of the CDR3 is TGTGCCAGCAGTTCAAGGAGATCCTACGAGCAGTACTTC. It yields the protein CASSSRRSYEQYF. The chain employs TRBV2 and TRBJ2-7, with no clear D. The germline V gene encodes CDR1 SNHLY and CDR2 FYNNEI. V was clipped by 5 bases and J by 1 base, with 9 bases between them. The CDR3 is 13 residues long.

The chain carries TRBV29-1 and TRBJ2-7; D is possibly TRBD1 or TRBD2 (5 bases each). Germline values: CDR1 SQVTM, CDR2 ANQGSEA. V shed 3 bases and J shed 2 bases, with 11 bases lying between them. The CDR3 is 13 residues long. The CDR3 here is CSVDEQGPYEQYF. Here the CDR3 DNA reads TGCAGCGTTGATGAGCAGGGACCCTACGAGCAGTACTTC.

The DNA of the CDR3 is TGTGCCAGCCGACGAGACACAACCTATAATTCACCCCTCCACTTT. Translation gives CASRRDTTYNSPLHF. J is TRBJ1-6 and V is TRBV25-1; D unresolved. Trimming took 8 bases from V and 2 from J, leaving 13 bases between them. CDR1 MGHDK and CDR2 SYGVNS come from the germline V gene. The CDR3 runs 15 residues.

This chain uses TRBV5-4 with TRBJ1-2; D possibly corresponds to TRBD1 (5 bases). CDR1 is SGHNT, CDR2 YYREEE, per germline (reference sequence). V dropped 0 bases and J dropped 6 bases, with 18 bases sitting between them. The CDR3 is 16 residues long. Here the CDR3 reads CASSLALGGREDGYTF. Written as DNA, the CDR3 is TGTGCCAGCAGCTTGGCACTAGGCGGCAGGGAGGATGGCTACACCTTC.

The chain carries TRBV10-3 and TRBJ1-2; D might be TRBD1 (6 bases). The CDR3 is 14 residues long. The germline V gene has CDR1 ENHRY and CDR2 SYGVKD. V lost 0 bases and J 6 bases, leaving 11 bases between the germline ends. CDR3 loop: CAISESGSGDGYTF. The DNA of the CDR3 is TGTGCCATCAGTGAGTCGGGGTCAGGGGATGGCTACACCTTC.

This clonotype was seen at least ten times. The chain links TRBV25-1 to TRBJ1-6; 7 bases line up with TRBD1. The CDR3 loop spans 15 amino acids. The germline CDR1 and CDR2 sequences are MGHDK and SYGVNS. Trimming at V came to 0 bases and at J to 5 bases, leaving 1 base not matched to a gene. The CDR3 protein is CASSEYGQDNSPLHF. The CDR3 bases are TGTGCCAGCAGTGAATACGGACAGGATAATTCACCCCTCCACTTT.

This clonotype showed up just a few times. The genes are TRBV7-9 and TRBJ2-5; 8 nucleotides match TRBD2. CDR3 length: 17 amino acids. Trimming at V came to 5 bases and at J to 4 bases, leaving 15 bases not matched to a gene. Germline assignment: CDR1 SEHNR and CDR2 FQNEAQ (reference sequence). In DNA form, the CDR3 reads TGTGCCAGCAGCCGACGGCGTCGGGGGGGGACGCGAGAGACCCAGTACTTC. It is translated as CASSRRRRGGTRETQYF.

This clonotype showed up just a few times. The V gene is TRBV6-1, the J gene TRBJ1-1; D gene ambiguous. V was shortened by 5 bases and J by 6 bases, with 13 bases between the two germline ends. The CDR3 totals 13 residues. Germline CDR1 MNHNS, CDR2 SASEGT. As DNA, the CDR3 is TGTGCCAGCAGTCGCAGACCAGACCCTGAAGCTTTCTTT. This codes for CASSRRPDPEAFF.

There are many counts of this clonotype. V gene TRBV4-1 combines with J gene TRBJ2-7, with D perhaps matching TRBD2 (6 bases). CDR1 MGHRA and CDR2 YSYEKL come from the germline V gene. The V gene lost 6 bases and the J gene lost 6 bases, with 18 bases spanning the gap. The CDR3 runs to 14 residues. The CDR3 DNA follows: TGCGCCAGCAGACCAGCGGGTGGGGTTGGCGAGCAGTACTTC. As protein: CASRPAGGVGEQYF.

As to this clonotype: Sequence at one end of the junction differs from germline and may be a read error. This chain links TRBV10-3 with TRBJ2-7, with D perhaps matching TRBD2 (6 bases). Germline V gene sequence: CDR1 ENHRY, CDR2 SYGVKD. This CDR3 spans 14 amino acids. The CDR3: CASSYDPLAYEQYF. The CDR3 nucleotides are TGTGCCAGCAGTTACGACCCACTAGCTTACGAGCAGTACTTC.